Below, 17 T cell receptor beta chains from the same sample are listed, as sequenced in a study of CD8 T cells in ankylosing spondylitis (dated by TCRdb to 2016 to 2017). Library generation was performed with 5' RACE. TCRdb shows the sequencer as Illumina MiSeq. The public reads were quality trimmed at Q25 with fastp and then assembled into clones with MiXCR by TCRdb, keeping productive beta chains. CDR3 protein duplicates are merged, each entry listing the most common genes and DNA. The sample profile shows 25,000 to 30,000 distinct CDR3 sequences; 7.9% of them were found once. Of the sample, around 30% is held by the ten largest clones. The sample consisted of blood. These receptors originate from a male donor with ankylosing spondylitis or in good health (not recorded which).

This clonotype showed up just a few times. The V call is TRBV14, the J call TRBJ2-3; unclear D gene. The CDR3 sequence is 13 residues long. Germline CDR1 and CDR2: SGHDN and FVKESK. Between the trimmed V and J ends, which lost 2 bases and 2 bases, there was a span of 5 bases. Here the CDR3 reads CASSQRFTDTQYF. The DNA for the CDR3 is TGTGCCAGCAGCCAACGCTTCACAGATACGCAGTATTTT. The full variable domain, in which reference TRBV14 and TRBJ2-3 provide the parts outside the CDR3, is EAGVTQFPSHSVIEKGQTVTLRCDPISGHDNLYWYRRVMGKEIKFLLHFVKESKQDESGMPNNRFLAERTGGTYSTLKVQPAELEDSGVYFCASSQRFTDTQYFGPGTRLTVL.

This chain links TRBV24-1 with TRBJ2-3; 8 positions match TRBD1. The V and J ends lost 4 bases and 3 bases, in that order; junction bases with no gene match: 5. The CDR3 has 15 amino acids. Germline values: CDR1 KGHDR, CDR2 SFDVKD. The CDR3 DNA sequence: TGTGCCACCAGTGAAACCAGGACAGGGACAGATACGCAGTATTTT. It translates to CATSETRTGTDTQYF.

In this sample, this clonotype turned up once. The chain joins TRBV19 to TRBJ1-5; 7 nucleotides align to TRBD1. Trimming removed 6 bases from V and 2 bases from J; junction bases left unmatched: 7. The CDR3 loop spans 15 amino acids. Germline V gene lookup returns CDR1 LNHDA and CDR2 SQIVND (reference sequence). The CDR3 region has the DNA TGTGCCAGTAGCCAGACAGGGACTGGCAATCAGCCCCAGCATTTT. Encoded protein: CASSQTGTGNQPQHF.

The chain links TRBV29-1 to TRBJ2-2; the D gene is possibly TRBD1 (5 bases). The V gene's germline CDR1 is SQVTM and CDR2 ANQGSEA. This CDR3 comprises 13 residues. The V end lost 7 bases, the J end lost 7 bases, and 16 bases lay between the germline ends. The CDR3 spells CSARGGAFGELFF. Written as DNA, the CDR3 is TGCAGCGCCCGTGGTGGGGCGTTCGGGGAGCTGTTTTTT.

The table lists this clonotype with a few counts. The chain links TRBV5-1 to TRBJ2-3; the D gene is possibly TRBD2 (6 bases). The germline V gene encodes CDR1 SGHRS and CDR2 YFSETQ. Trimming left V 4 bases short and J 1 base short, with 13 bases between. This CDR3 region has 15 residues. The CDR3 sequence: CASSPGVFGTDTQYF. CDR3 nucleotides: TGCGCCAGCAGCCCGGGAGTCTTTGGCACAGATACGCAGTATTTT.

This clonotype has only a few counts. The J gene is TRBJ2-3, the V gene TRBV9, with unresolved D. This CDR3 has 12 residues. Trimming stripped 2 bases from V and 6 bases from J, with 7 bases between. Germline CDR1 SGDLS, CDR2 YYNGEE. The CDR3 DNA is TGTGCCAGCAGCGTCGAAGGTGATACGCAGTATTTT. Its protein product is CASSVEGDTQYF.

This clonotype has just a few counts. V and J are TRBV6-6 and TRBJ2-5; D unresolved. From germline, CDR1 is MNHNY and CDR2 SVGAGI (reference sequence). The CDR3 extends over 17 amino acids. Between the trimmed V and J ends, which lost 4 bases and 4 bases, there was a span of 22 bases. CDR3 sequence: CASSSLTGSRLGETQYF. DNA for the CDR3: TGTGCCAGCAGTTCCCTTACCGGCAGCCGTTTGGGAGAGACCCAGTACTTC.

This clonotype was counted a few times. The gene calls are TRBV20-1 and TRBJ2-5; D is uncertain. V dropped 7 bases and J dropped 2 bases, with 8 bases sitting between them. This CDR3 has 11 residues. Germline CDR1 DFQATT, CDR2 SNEGSKA (reference sequence). Written as DNA, the CDR3 is TGCAGTGGCACAGTACAAGAGACCCAGTACTTC. Its protein product is CSGTVQETQYF.

This clonotype was seen ten or more times. The rearrangement uses TRBV20-1 and TRBJ2-1, with 9 bases that match TRBD2. The germline V gene encodes CDR1 DFQATT and CDR2 SNEGSKA (reference sequence). The CDR3 consists of 14 residues. The junction had 8 bases not matched to a gene; V was cut back by 4 bases and J by 7 bases. CDR3 nucleotide sequence: TGCAGTGCTACTTCGGCTAGCGGGATAAATGAGCAGTTCTTC. It encodes CSATSASGINEQFF.

This clonotype has only a few counts. V and J are TRBV7-9 and TRBJ1-3; D gene uncertain. Germline CDR1 SEHNR, CDR2 FQNEAQ (reference sequence). CDR3 size: 17 residues. V lost 7 bases and J 0 bases, leaving 19 bases between the germline ends. For the CDR3, the DNA is TGTGCCAGCACTCCGATGGCCGGGATATTCTCTGGAAACACCATATATTTT. Translation: CASTPMAGIFSGNTIYF.

The chain has TRBV7-9 and TRBJ2-1, with D maybe TRBD2 (6 bases). The CDR3 runs 14 residues. V lost 5 bases and J lost 7, with 15 bases in between. CDR1 is SEHNR, CDR2 FQNEAQ, per germline (reference sequence). Written as DNA, the CDR3 is TGTGCCAGCAGCCTGGGGGGACTTTTAAATGAGCAGTTCTTC. This sequence encodes CASSLGGLLNEQFF. The complete variable domain, with remaining parts taken from reference TRBV7-9 and TRBJ2-1, reads DTGVSQNPRHKITKRGQNVTFRCDPISEHNRLYWYRQTLGQGPEFLTYFQNEAQLEKSRLLSDRFSAERPKGSFSTLEIQRTEQGDSAMYLCASSLGGLLNEQFFGPGTRLTVL.

This clonotype was seen only a few times. This rearrangement joins TRBV28 to TRBJ2-2; 9 nucleotides match TRBD1. Germline-derived CDR1 and CDR2 are MDHEN and SYDVKM. There are 17 residues in the CDR3. Unmatched junction bases numbered 17, after V lost 3 bases and J lost 12 bases. CDR3: CASSLGGTGREGLKLFF. Written as DNA, the CDR3 is TGTGCCAGCAGTTTGGGGGGGACAGGGCGTGAAGGTTTGAAGCTGTTTTTT.

J is TRBJ2-2 and V is TRBV29-1, with D perhaps TRBD1 (5 bases). CDR3 length: 14 amino acids. The V gene lost 8 bases and the J gene lost 0 bases, with 13 bases spanning the gap. The germline gives CDR1 SQVTM, CDR2 ANQGSEA. The CDR3 loop reads CSQGKGSNTGELFF. The CDR3 nucleotides read TGCAGCCAGGGAAAGGGATCGAACACCGGGGAGCTGTTTTTT.

This clonotype was picked up many times. The chain carries TRBV7-9 and TRBJ2-7; 16 bases map to TRBD2. CDR1 SEHNR and CDR2 FQNEAQ come from the germline V gene (reference sequence). With 5 bases clipped from V and 11 bases from J, the junction kept 6 bases outside the gene matches. The CDR3 contains 14 residues. This chain's CDR3 is CASSPSGLAGGKYF. CDR3 DNA sequence: TGTGCCAGCAGCCCGTCGGGACTAGCGGGAGGGAAGTACTTC.

This clonotype has a handful of counts. This rearrangement joins TRBV12-3 or TRBV12-4 to TRBJ1-1; D unresolved. The CDR3 spans 11 residues. With 3 bases removed from V and 11 bases from J, the gap between germline ends came to 10 bases. The CDR3 coding sequence is TGTGCCAGCAGTTTGGCGGATTGGGCTTTCTTT. Translation: CASSLADWAFF.

This clonotype turned up a few times. The chain links TRBV20-1 to TRBJ2-1; 11 nucleotides align to TRBD2. Germline V gene sequence: CDR1 DFQATT, CDR2 SNEGSKA (reference sequence). There are 18 residues in the CDR3. V dropped 1 base and J dropped 0; count of bases not matched to a gene: 8. For the CDR3, the DNA is TGCAGTGCTAGAGGGGGGACTAGCGGAACGAGCTCCTACAATGAGCAGTTCTTC. It is translated as CSARGGTSGTSSYNEQFF.

This clonotype was observed a handful of times. The V and J genes are TRBV7-9 and TRBJ1-1; possible D gene TRBD1, 5 bases. V was shortened by 0 bases and J by 3 bases, with 8 bases between the two germline ends. The CDR3 is made up of 14 amino acids. Germline CDR1 and CDR2: SEHNR and FQNEAQ (reference sequence). In DNA form, the CDR3 reads TGTGCCAGCAGCTTAGCGGGGCTGCACACTGAAGCTTTCTTT. As protein: CASSLAGLHTEAFF.